This passage covers 20 T cell receptor beta chains from one sample sequenced in a study of post-analysis software for immune sequencing data. Study findings and constraints: TRBV5-6, TRBV5-1 and TRBV20-1 belonged to a set of about 5 TRBV segments that were more frequent in patients than controls.

Their specific antigens are unknown. Researchers reported that TCR beta cDNA libraries carried unique molecular identifiers. TCRdb recomputed calls from the PCR reads with MiXCR, one row per CDR3 protein. The repertoire has 430,000 or so distinct CDR3 sequences, 35% to 45% of them found once; the top ten carry 7.6%. The specimen was blood. The origin of the receptors is a girl aged 2 to 9 with multiple sclerosis.

This clonotype has just a few counts. The chain links TRBV7-2 to TRBJ2-6; a weak D match, TRBD2 (6 bases). The V and J ends lost 3 bases and 1 base respectively, with 10 bases between them. CDR1 SGHTA and CDR2 FQGNSA come from the germline V gene. The CDR3 loop spans 16 amino acids. The CDR3, as DNA: TGTGCCAGCAGCTTTTTAGGAGGGTCTGGGGCCAACGTCCTGACTTTC. Translation: CASSFLGGSGANVLTF.

This clonotype appeared a few times. The gene calls are TRBV6-2 or TRBV6-3 and TRBJ2-7; no firm D call. The CDR3 contains 15 residues. V was clipped by 1 base and J by 4 bases, with 14 bases between them. CDR1 is MNHEY and CDR2 is SVGEGT in the germline V gene. CDR3 sequence reads: CASSYFLSGRYEQYF. CDR3 DNA sequence: TGTGCCAGCAGTTACTTTCTCTCAGGTCGGTACGAGCAGTACTTC.

V is TRBV7-2 and J is TRBJ2-5; a possible D gene is TRBD1 (6 bases). Near its end, the DNA agrees better with TRBJ2-7, so the J call may be wrong. The CDR3 is 15 residues long. Germline V gene lookup returns CDR1 SGHTA and CDR2 FQGNSA. This CDR3 reads CASSRGRGRTYEQYF. Written as DNA, the CDR3 is TGTGCCAGCAGCCGTGGCAGGGGACGAACCTACGAGCAGTACTTC.

The chain has TRBV4-3 and TRBJ2-1; 8 bases line up with TRBD2. The CDR3 is 15 amino acids. The junction had 4 bases not matched to a gene; V was cut back by 0 bases and J by 6 bases. CDR1 is LGHNA and CDR2 is YSLEER in the germline V gene. CDR3 DNA sequence: TGCGCCAGCAGCCAAGACAGCGGGAGTGTCAATGAGCAGTTCTTC. Translation: CASSQDSGSVNEQFF.

This chain uses TRBV4-1 with TRBJ2-1; D is unresolved. CDR1 is MGHRA and CDR2 is YSYEKL in the germline V gene. The germline V and J ends were trimmed by 2 bases and 8 bases, with 4 bases remaining between them. The CDR3 runs 11 residues. The CDR3 DNA reads TGCGCCAGCAGCCAAAGGGATGAGCAGTTCTTC. Protein: CASSQRDEQFF.

The chain carries TRBV4-2 and TRBJ1-5; D not certain. CDR1 is LGHNA, CDR2 YNFKEQ, per germline. The CDR3 has 13 residues. Trimming cost V 0 bases and J 5 bases, with 5 bases left between them. CDR3 region: CASSQDLHQPQHF. CDR3 DNA: TGTGCCAGCAGCCAAGATCTACATCAGCCCCAGCATTTT.

The CDR3 sequence: CASSLLAAQETQYF. The CDR3 nucleotides are TGCGCCAGCAGCTTACTAGCGGCACAAGAGACCCAGTACTTC. V is TRBV5-1 and J is TRBJ2-5; 8 nucleotides align to TRBD2. Germline V CDR1 and CDR2: SGHRS, YFSETQ. V trimming: 2 bases; J trimming: 2 bases; junction bases outside the gene matches: 2. The CDR3 covers 14 residues.

This clonotype was counted between two and nine times. This chain links TRBV5-1 with TRBJ2-5; TRBD2 agrees at 14 bases. V lost 4 bases and J lost 2; bases outside the gene matches: 13. This CDR3 comprises 19 residues. Looked up from germline, CDR1 is SGHRS and CDR2 is YFSETQ. The CDR3 bases are TGCGCCAGCAGCCCTTTATTACCGGGACTAGCGGGGGAGCAAGAGACCCAGTACTTC. It codes for CASSPLLPGLAGEQETQYF.

DNA of the CDR3: TGCGCCAGCAGCTTAGGAGGGGACGGCTATGGCTACACCTTC. It encodes CASSLGGDGYGYTF. The genes are TRBV5-1 and TRBJ1-2; D may be TRBD1 (5 bases). The ends were cut back, 2 bases at V and 4 bases at J, with 12 bases in the middle. This CDR3 contains 14 residues. Germline CDR1 is SGHRS and CDR2 is YFSETQ.

The CDR3 region is CAISERPTGEKLFF. CDR3 nucleotides: TGTGCCATCAGTGAGAGACCGACTGGGGAAAAACTGTTTTTT. The chain has TRBV10-3 and TRBJ1-4; D gene uncertain. The CDR3 extends over 14 amino acids. V was cut by 2 bases and J by 8 bases, with 12 bases left in between. Germline lookup yields CDR1 ENHRY and CDR2 SYGVKD.

The V call is TRBV9, the J call TRBJ2-1; the D gene is possibly TRBD1 (5 bases). This CDR3 contains 14 residues. CDR1 SGDLS and CDR2 YYNGEE come from the germline V gene. V lost 3 bases and J lost 3, with 10 bases in between. CDR3 loop: CASSGQRNYNEQFF. In nucleotides, the CDR3 is TGTGCCAGCAGCGGACAGAGAAACTACAATGAGCAGTTCTTC.

The chain is built from TRBV28 and TRBJ1-1, with 9 bases that match TRBD1. From germline, CDR1 is MDHEN and CDR2 SYDVKM. J was trimmed by 5 bases and V by 5 bases; bases with no gene match: 9. This CDR3 has 15 residues. CDR3 in DNA: TGTGCCAGCAGTCGGCCGGGACAGGGAATGACTGAAGCTTTCTTT. Protein product: CASSRPGQGMTEAFF. Together with reference TRBV28 and TRBJ1-1, the CDR3 gives the full variable domain: DVKVTQSSRYLVKRTGEKVFLECVQDMDHENMFWYRQDPGLGLRLIYFSYDVKMKEKGDIPEGYSVSREKKERFSLILESASTNQTSMYLCASSRPGQGMTEAFFGQGTRLTVV.

This clonotype turned up a few times. The chain uses TRBV25-1 and TRBJ1-2; TRBD1 agrees at 10 bases. This CDR3 region has 14 residues. Germline CDR1 MGHDK, CDR2 SYGVNS. J gave up 7 bases and V 3 bases, and 5 bases lay outside the gene matches. CDR3 in DNA: TGTGCCAGCAGTGACGGACAGGGGGTTTCTGGCTACACCTTC. Encoded protein: CASSDGQGVSGYTF.

This clonotype was detected only a few times. The chain combines TRBV5-1 with TRBJ2-7, with 8 bases matching TRBD1. Germline loops: CDR1 SGHRS, CDR2 YFSETQ. V shed 0 bases and J 6 bases; nucleotides not matched to a gene: 8. This CDR3 has 15 amino acids. The CDR3 nucleotides read TGCGCCAGCAGCTTGGACAGGGGGGTATTAGCCGAGCAGTACTTC. It is translated as CASSLDRGVLAEQYF. The entire variable domain, with the rest obtained from reference TRBV5-1 and TRBJ2-7, is as follows: KAGVTQTPRYLIKTRGQQVTLSCSPISGHRSVSWYQQTPGQGLQFLFEYFSETQRNKGNFPGRFSGRQFSNSRSEMNVSTLELGDSALYLCASSLDRGVLAEQYFGPGTRLTVT.

The chain employs TRBV11-1 and TRBJ2-1; TRBD2 aligns across 14 bases. Germline V gene data show CDR1 as SGHAT and CDR2 as FQDESV (reference sequence). CDR3 length: 21 amino acids. The ends lost 1 base at V and 2 bases at J; junction bases unmatched: 13. Here the CDR3 reads CASSLVGTSGGSLQPYNEQFF. CDR3 nucleotides: TGTGCCAGCAGCTTAGTGGGGACTAGCGGGGGATCGCTACAGCCCTACAATGAGCAGTTCTTC.

This clonotype was seen more than once but under ten times. The chain combines TRBV6-5 with TRBJ2-5; D might be TRBD1 or TRBD2, each matching 5 bases. The J call is in doubt because the DNA end fits TRBJ2-7 better. Germline-derived CDR1 and CDR2 are MNHEY and SVGAGI. The CDR3 extends over 15 amino acids. For the CDR3, the DNA is TGTGCCAGCAGTTACTCCGTCTCAGGGACCAACGAGCAGTACTTC. This codes for CASSYSVSGTNEQYF.

The rearrangement links TRBV5-5 to TRBJ2-7; 7 nucleotides line up with TRBD1. The DNA end is a closer match to TRBJ2-5, so the J assignment may be wrong. Germline V gives CDR1 SGHKS, CDR2 YYEKEE (reference sequence). The CDR3 is 13 residues long. The CDR3 here is CASSLTGDETQYF. The DNA for the CDR3 is TGTGCCAGCAGCTTGACAGGGGACGAGACCCAGTACTTC.

The V gene is TRBV7-9, the J gene TRBJ1-2; D might be TRBD1 (5 bases). Germline V CDR1 and CDR2: SEHNR, FQNEAQ (reference sequence). V gave up 7 bases and J gave up 8 bases, with 23 bases separating them. The CDR3 spans 15 residues. CDR3 region: CASTPRDSRRYGYTF. The DNA of the CDR3 is TGTGCCAGCACCCCTCGGGACTCCCGAAGGTACGGCTACACCTTC.

The gene calls are TRBV4-3 and TRBJ2-1; D possibly corresponds to TRBD1 (5 bases). CDR1 and CDR2 (germline): LGHNA, YSLEER. The CDR3 runs 15 residues. V lost 5 bases and J lost 0, with 11 bases in between. Here the CDR3 DNA reads TGCGCCAGCAGCGCAGGGTGGGGCTCCTACAATGAGCAGTTCTTC. Translated: CASSAGWGSYNEQFF.

In DNA, the CDR3 is TGTGCCAGCAGCTTAGTGGGCGATCGGCAGTTCACAGATACGCAGTATTTT. Translated, it gives CASSLVGDRQFTDTQYF. This chain connects TRBV7-2 to TRBJ2-3; D remains unclear. Trimming shortened V by 1 base and J by 2 bases, and 16 bases separated the two germline ends. This CDR3 contains 17 residues. The germline V gene encodes CDR1 SGHTA and CDR2 FQGNSA.